This T cell receptor beta chain derives from a study of blood T cell repertoires in COVID-19 (dated by TCRdb to 2020 to 2021). Background for the entire study: The collaborator samples originated in the United States, Italy and Spain and spanned the acute and convalescent phases of COVID-19. The repertoires were released in a freely available public database intended as a resource for research on the immune response to SARS-CoV-2. Samples were obtained from the ongoing ImmuneRACE study (first 160 participants) and from 1,254 subjects provided by 6 global collaborators. The dataset comprised deeply sampled blood TCRbeta repertoires from subjects exposed to, actively infected with, or recovered from COVID-19. Where HLA class I and class II types were available, the types were taken from metadata supplied by the sample provider, not from assay-based typing. The material from the prospective study consisted of cDNA or gDNA derived from T cells, B-cell-depleted T cells, or PBMCs. Nearly every sample came with metadata listing a de-identified subject ID, COVID-19 status, age in years and sex.

Inclusive of the bounding cysteine and phenylalanine, the CDR3 is 16 residues long. The CDR3 DNA has 48 bases and is translated from base 1. Looking up the germline V gene yields CDR1 LGHNT and CDR2 FRNRAP. Relative to germline, V is 0 bases shorter and J is 7 bases shorter, with 16 bases between their ends. The collaborating institutions used their own protocols to collect whole blood in K2EDTA tubes. For TCRbeta analysis, collaborators shipped samples in one of three forms: frozen whole blood, isolated PBMCs, or DNA extracted from either of those sample types. Concerning this clone itself: No antigen is known for it. No quality values exist for individual bases; no much larger clone is one base distant.

Here is what the overall study found, with its caveats: How much clinical and demographic metadata was included differed by source and by participant, and the metadata was provided uncurated.

The immunoSEQ Assay, a bias-controlled multiplex PCR, was used to amplify TCRbeta CDR3 regions from genomic DNA. Per the source publication's procedure: The number of nucleated cells in each sample was estimated from the amplification of reference gene primers within the assay. To quantify the absolute abundance of each unique TCRbeta CDR3 rearrangement, sequence reads were collapsed and filtered. For each sample, productive Simpson clonality was calculated by taking the square root of Simpson's diversity index across productive rearrangements. TCRdb provides this immuneACCESS table in a form limited to in-frame rearrangements. Some clones are lacking; in checked studies, under half of them reflect an unresolved V gene, and why the rest are absent is not known. That table is the source of V, J and clone size, and D and trimming were worked out from the DNA. Here the sample has 150,000 to 180,000 clones; roughly four fifths occur a single time. The ten largest clones take up more than 3.5% of the sample.

The receptor was isolated from a woman over 75 with acute or convalescent COVID-19. The V gene is TRBV12-5 and the J gene is TRBJ2-1; a weak D assignment points to TRBD2 (6 bases agree). The specimen was peripheral blood. The CDR3 here reads CASGLVRDSLLNEQFF. The nucleotides are TGTGCTAGTGGTTTGGTCCGGGACTCCCTTCTGAATGAGCAGTTCTTC.